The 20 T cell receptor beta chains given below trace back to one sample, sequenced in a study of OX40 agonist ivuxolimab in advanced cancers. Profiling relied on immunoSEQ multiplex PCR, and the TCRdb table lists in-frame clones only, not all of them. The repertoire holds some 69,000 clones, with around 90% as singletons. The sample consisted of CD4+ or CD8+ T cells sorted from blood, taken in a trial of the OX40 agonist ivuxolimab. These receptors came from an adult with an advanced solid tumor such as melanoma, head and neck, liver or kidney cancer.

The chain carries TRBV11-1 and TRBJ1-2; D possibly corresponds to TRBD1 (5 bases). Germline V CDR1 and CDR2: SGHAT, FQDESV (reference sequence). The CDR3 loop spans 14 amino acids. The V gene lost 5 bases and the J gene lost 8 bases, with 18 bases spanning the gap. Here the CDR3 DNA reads TGTGCCAGCAGCAATCCCCGGGGGACCAGAGGCTACACCTTC. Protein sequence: CASSNPRGTRGYTF.

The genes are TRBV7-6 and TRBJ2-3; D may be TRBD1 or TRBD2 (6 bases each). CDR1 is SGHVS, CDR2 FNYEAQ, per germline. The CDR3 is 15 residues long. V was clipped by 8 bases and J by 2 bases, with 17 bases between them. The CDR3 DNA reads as TGTGCCAGCGCAACAATCGGGGGCCCCACAGATACGCAGTATTTT. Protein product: CASATIGGPTDTQYF.

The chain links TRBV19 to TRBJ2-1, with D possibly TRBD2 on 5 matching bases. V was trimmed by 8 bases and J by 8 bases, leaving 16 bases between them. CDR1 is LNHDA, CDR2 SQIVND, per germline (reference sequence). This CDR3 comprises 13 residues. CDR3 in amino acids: CASGGGVGHEQFF. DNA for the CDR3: TGTGCCAGTGGAGGAGGCGTTGGCCATGAGCAGTTCTTC.

In DNA, the CDR3 is TGTGCCAGCAGTTACGGCAGGGGGCCGGGAAACACCATATATTTT. Encoded protein: CASSYGRGPGNTIYF. The rearrangement joins TRBV6-5 to TRBJ1-3, with 8 bases identical to TRBD1. V dropped 2 bases and J dropped 4; count of bases not matched to a gene: 4. The CDR3 has 15 amino acids. CDR1 is MNHEY and CDR2 is SVGAGI in the germline V gene.

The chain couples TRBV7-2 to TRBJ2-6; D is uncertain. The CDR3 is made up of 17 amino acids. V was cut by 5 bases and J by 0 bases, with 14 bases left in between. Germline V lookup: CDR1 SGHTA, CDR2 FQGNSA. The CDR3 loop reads CASSKIHGDSGANVLTF. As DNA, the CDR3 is TGTGCCAGCAGCAAAATCCACGGCGACTCTGGGGCCAACGTCCTGACTTTC.

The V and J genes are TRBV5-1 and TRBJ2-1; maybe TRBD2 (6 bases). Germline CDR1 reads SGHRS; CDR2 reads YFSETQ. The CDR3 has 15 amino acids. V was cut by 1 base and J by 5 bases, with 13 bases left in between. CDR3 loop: CASSLRRDQHNEQFF. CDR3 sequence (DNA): TGCGCCAGCAGCTTGCGGCGGGACCAACACAATGAGCAGTTCTTC.

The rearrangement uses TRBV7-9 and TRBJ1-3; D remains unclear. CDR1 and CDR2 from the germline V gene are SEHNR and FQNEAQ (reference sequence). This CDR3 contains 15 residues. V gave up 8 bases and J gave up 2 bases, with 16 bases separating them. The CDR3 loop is CASAPDRSPGNTIYF. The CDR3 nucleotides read TGTGCCAGCGCTCCCGACCGATCTCCTGGAAACACCATATATTTT.

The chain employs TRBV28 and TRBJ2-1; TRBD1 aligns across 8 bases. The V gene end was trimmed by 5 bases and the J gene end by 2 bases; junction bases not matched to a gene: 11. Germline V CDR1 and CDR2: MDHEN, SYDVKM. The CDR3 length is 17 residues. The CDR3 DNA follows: TGTGCCAGCAGTCGAGATGCCGGGACAGGCACCTACAATGAGCAGTTCTTC. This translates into CASSRDAGTGTYNEQFF.

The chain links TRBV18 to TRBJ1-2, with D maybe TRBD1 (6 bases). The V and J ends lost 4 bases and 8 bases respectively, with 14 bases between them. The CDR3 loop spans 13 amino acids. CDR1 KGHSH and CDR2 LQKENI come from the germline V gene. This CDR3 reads CASSQGTKKGYTF. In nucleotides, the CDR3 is TGTGCCAGCTCACAAGGGACAAAGAAGGGCTACACCTTC.

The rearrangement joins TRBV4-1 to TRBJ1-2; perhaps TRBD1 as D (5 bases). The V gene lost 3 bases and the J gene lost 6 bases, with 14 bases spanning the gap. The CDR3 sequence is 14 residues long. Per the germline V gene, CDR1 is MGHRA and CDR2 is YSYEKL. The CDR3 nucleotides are TGCGCCAGCAGCCACCCGTATCCCAGGGATGGCTACACCTTC. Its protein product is CASSHPYPRDGYTF.

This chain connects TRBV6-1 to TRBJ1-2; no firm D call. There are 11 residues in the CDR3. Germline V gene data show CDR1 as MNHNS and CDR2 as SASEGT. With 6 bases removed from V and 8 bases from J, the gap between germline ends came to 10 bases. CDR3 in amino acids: CASSTKEGYTF. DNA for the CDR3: TGTGCCAGCAGCACCAAGGAGGGCTACACCTTC.

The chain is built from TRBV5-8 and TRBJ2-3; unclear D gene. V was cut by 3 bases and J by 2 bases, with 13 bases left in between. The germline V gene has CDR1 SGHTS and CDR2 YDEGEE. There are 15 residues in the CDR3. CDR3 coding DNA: TGTGCCAGCAGCTCTGGCAGCCAGCTCACAGATACGCAGTATTTT. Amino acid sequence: CASSSGSQLTDTQYF. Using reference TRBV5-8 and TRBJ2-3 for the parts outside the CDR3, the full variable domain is EAGVTQSPTHLIKTRGQQATLRCSPISGHTSVYWYQQALGLGLQFLLWYDEGEERNRGNFPPRFSGRQFPNYSSELNVNALELEDSALYLCASSSGSQLTDTQYFGPGTRLTVL.

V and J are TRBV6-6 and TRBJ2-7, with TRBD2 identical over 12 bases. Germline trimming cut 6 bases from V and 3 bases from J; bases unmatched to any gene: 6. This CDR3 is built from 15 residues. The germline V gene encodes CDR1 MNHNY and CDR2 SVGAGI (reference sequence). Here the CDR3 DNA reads TGTGCCAGCAGCTTCGGACTAGCGGGGAGCTACGAGCAGTACTTC. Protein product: CASSFGLAGSYEQYF.

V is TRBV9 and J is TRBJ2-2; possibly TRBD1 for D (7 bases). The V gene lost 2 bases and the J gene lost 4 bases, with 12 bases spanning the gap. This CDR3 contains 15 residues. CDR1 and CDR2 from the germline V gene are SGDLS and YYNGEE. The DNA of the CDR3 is TGTGCCAGCAGCGTCCAGGGGGGCGTCACCGGGGAGCTGTTTTTT. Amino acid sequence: CASSVQGGVTGELFF.

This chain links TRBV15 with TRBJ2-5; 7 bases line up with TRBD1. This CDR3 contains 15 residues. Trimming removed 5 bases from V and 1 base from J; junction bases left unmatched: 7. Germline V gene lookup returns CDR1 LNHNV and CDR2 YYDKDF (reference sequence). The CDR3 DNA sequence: TGTGCCACCAGCTTGGAGACAGGGTCCCAAGAGACCCAGTACTTC. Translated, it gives CATSLETGSQETQYF.

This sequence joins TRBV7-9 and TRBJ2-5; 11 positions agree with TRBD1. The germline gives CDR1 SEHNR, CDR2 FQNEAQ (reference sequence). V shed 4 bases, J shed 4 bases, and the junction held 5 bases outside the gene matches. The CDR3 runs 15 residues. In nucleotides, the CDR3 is TGTGCCAGCAGCTCGGACAGGGGGCGCGTAGAGACCCAGTACTTC. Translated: CASSSDRGRVETQYF. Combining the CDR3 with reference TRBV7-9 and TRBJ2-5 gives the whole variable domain DTGVSQNPRHKITKRGQNVTFRCDPISEHNRLYWYRQTLGQGPEFLTYFQNEAQLEKSRLLSDRFSAERPKGSFSTLEIQRTEQGDSAMYLCASSSDRGRVETQYFGPGTRLLVL.

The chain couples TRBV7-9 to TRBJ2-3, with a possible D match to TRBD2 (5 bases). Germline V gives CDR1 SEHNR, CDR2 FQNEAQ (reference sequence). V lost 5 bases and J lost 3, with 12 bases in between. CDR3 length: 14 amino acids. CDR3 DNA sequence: TGTGCCAGCAGCCCCCAACTAGAGACAGATACGCAGTATTTT. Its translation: CASSPQLETDTQYF. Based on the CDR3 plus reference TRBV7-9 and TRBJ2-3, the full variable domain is DTGVSQNPRHKITKRGQNVTFRCDPISEHNRLYWYRQTLGQGPEFLTYFQNEAQLEKSRLLSDRFSAERPKGSFSTLEIQRTEQGDSAMYLCASSPQLETDTQYFGPGTRLTVL.

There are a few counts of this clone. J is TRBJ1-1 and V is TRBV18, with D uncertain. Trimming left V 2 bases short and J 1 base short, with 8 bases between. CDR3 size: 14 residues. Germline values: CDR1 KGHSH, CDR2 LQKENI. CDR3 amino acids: CASSPGVPNTEAFF. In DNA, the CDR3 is TGTGCCAGCTCACCAGGGGTCCCGAACACTGAAGCTTTCTTT.

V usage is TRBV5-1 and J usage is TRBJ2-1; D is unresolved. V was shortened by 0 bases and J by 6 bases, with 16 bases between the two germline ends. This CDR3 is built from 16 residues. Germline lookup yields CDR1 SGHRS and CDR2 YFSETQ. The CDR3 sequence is CASSLGSTFKGNEQFF. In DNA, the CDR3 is TGCGCCAGCAGCTTGGGGAGCACCTTCAAGGGCAATGAGCAGTTCTTC.

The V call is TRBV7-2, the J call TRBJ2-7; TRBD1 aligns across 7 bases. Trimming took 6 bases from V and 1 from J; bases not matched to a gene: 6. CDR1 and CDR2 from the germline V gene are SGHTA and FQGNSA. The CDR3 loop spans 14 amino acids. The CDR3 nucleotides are TGTGCCAGCAGGTCGACAGGGATATCCTACGAGCAGTACTTC. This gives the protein CASRSTGISYEQYF.